The following is a T cell receptor (beta chain) sequence with its context. TCRdb's copy holds only in-frame clones and misses some; the assay was immunoSEQ multiplex PCR. The sample yields some 73,000 clones, over 65% seen once. Unmatched junction bases numbered 5, after V lost 4 bases and J lost 6 bases. CDR1 is GTSNPN, CDR2 SVGIG, per germline (reference sequence). CDR3 length equals 13 residues. The data were taken from a study of blood T cell repertoires in COVID-19. The clonotype was recovered from a woman between 55 and 75 years old with acute or convalescent COVID-19. Material: peripheral blood. The chain employs TRBV30 and TRBJ2-7; 11 nucleotides align to TRBD2. CDR3 sequence: CAWKLAGAIEQYF. The DNA of the CDR3 is TGTGCCTGGAAACTAGCGGGAGCTATCGAGCAGTACTTC.